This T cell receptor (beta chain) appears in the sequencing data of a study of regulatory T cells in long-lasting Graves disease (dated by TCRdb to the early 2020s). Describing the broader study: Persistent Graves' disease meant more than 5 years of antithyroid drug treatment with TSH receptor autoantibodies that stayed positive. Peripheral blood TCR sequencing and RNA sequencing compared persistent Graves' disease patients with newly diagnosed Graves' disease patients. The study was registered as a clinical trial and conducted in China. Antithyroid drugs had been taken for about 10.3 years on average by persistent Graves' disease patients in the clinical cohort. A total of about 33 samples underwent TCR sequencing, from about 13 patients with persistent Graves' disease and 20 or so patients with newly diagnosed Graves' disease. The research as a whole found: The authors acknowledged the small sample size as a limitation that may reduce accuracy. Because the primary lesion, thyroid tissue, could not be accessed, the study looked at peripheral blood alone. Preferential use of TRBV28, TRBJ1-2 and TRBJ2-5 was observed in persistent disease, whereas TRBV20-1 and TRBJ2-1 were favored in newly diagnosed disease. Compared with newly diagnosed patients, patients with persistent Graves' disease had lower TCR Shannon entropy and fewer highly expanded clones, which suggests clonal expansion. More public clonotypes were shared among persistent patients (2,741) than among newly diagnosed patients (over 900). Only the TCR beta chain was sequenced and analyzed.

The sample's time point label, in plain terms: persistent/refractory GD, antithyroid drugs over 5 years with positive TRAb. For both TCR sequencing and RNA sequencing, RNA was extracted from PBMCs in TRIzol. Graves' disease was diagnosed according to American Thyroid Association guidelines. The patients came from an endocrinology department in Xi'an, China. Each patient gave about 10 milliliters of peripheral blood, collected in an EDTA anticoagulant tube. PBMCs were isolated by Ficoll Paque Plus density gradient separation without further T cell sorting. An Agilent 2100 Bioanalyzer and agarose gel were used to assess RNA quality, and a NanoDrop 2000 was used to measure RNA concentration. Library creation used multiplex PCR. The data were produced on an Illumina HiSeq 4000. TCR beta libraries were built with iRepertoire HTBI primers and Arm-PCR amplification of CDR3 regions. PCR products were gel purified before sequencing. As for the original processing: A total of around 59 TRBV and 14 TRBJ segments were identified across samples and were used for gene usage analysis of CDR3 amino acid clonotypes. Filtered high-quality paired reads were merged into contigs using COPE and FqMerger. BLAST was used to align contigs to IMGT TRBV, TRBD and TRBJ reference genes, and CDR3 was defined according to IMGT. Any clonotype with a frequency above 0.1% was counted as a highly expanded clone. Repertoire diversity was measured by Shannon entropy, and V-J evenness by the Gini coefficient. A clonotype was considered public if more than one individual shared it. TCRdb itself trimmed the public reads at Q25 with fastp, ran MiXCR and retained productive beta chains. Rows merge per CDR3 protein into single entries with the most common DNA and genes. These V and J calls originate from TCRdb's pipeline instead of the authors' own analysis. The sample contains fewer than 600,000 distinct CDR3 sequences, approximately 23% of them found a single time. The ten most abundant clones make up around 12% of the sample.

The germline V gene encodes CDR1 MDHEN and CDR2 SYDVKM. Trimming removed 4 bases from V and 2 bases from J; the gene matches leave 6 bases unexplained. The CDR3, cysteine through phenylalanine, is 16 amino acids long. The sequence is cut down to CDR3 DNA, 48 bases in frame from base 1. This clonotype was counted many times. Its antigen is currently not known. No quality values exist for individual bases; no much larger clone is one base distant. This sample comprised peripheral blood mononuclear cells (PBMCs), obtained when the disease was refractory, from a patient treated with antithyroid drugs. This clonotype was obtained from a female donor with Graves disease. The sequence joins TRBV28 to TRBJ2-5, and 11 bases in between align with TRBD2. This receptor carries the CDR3 CASSSLIAGGQETQYF. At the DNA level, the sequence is TGTGCCAGCAGTTCACTAATAGCGGGGGGGCAAGAGACCCAGTACTTC.